This T cell receptor beta chain was identified in a study of monozygotic twins with cystic fibrosis. In regard to this clone: Its antigen is still unknown.

General study findings and limits: In this small cohort, shared CDR3 numbers showed no association with age, concordance or disease severity. In 13 of 16 pairs, V gene usage was closest to the co-twin's. The repertoire was suggested to be naive-dominated, clonality median about 0.009.

The method was immunoSEQ multiplex PCR; TCRdb's version includes in-frame clones alone and lacks a portion of them. The data hold 25,000 to 35,000 clones, with around four fifths observed a single time. The CDR3 loop spans 15 amino acids. V was trimmed by 0 bases and J by 2 bases, leaving 10 bases between them. The germline gives CDR1 ENHRY, CDR2 SYGVKD. The material sequenced was blood. The rearrangement joins TRBV10-3 to TRBJ2-5; a weak D match, TRBD2 (5 bases). This receptor was obtained from a girl aged 2-15 years with cystic fibrosis. CDR3 in DNA: TGTGCCATCAGTGAGTCGAACCGGGATCAAGAGACCCAGTACTTC. It encodes CAISESNRDQETQYF.